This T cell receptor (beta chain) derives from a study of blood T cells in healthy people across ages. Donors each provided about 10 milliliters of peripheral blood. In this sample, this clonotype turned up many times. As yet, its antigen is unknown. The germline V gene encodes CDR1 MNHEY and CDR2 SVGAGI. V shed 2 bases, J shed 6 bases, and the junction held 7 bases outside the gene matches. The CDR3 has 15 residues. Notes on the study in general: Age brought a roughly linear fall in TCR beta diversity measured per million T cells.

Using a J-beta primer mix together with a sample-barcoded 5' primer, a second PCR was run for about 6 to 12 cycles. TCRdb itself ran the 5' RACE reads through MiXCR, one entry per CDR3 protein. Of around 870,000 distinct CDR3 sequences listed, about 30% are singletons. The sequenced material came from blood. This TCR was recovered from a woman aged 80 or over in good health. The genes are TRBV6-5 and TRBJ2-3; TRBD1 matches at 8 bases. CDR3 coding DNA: TGTGCCAGCAGTTACGGGACAGGTCGTGTCGATACGCAGTATTTT. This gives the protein CASSYGTGRVDTQYF.